The 19 T cell receptor beta chains given below trace back to one sample, sequenced in a study of cytomegalovirus exposure and HLA in healthy donors. Amplification used 60 Vbeta primers and 13 Jbeta primers. Repertoires were generated with immunoSEQ multiplex PCR, while TCRdb's copy carries only in-frame clones and drops some. The sample lists fewer than 250,000 clones; 80% to 90% were seen once. What was sequenced was PBMCs. The receptors were sampled from a man aged 25 to 45 in good health and CMV-seronegative.

This chain uses TRBV7-2 with TRBJ2-1; 7 positions match TRBD2. Trimming removed 6 bases from V and 0 bases from J; junction bases left unmatched: 5. Germline CDR1 and CDR2: SGHTA and FQGNSA. CDR3 length: 15 amino acids. The CDR3 bases are TGTGCCAGCAGTCCTGGCGGGAGCTCCTACAATGAGCAGTTCTTC. This gives the protein CASSPGGSSYNEQFF.

This chain connects TRBV6-5 to TRBJ2-7; a possible D gene is TRBD1 (6 bases). Deletions cut 2 bases from V and 5 bases from J, with 10 bases between. The CDR3 is made up of 13 amino acids. Germline loops: CDR1 MNHEY, CDR2 SVGAGI. The CDR3 coding sequence is TGTGCCAGCAGTTACACAGGGTCCCACGAGCAGTACTTC. Protein sequence: CASSYTGSHEQYF.

The V and J genes are TRBV6-6 and TRBJ2-5; no reliable D call. Trimming pared 10 bases from V and 1 base from J, leaving 10 bases between. Germline V gene lookup returns CDR1 MNHNY and CDR2 SVGAGI (reference sequence). The CDR3 runs 12 residues. Here the CDR3 reads CATTEPQETQYF. The CDR3 bases are TGTGCCACCACAGAGCCCCAAGAGACCCAGTACTTC.

CDR3 protein: CASSLGQLKEKLFF. The CDR3 bases are TGCGCCAGCAGCTTAGGACAGCTTAAAGAAAAACTGTTTTTT. The chain employs TRBV5-1 and TRBJ1-4, with D perhaps TRBD1 (6 bases). The CDR3 contains 14 residues. From germline, CDR1 is SGHRS and CDR2 YFSETQ. Trimming took 2 bases from V and 8 from J, leaving 13 bases between them.

The rearrangement uses TRBV19 and TRBJ2-4; 8 bases match TRBD2. The CDR3 spans 14 residues. V was clipped by 3 bases and J by 7 bases; unmatched bases: 5. CDR1 and CDR2 (germline): LNHDA, SQIVND (reference sequence). DNA for the CDR3: TGTGCCAGTAGTATCGGGGGGGGTAAGAACATTCAGTACTTC. Residues: CASSIGGGKNIQYF.

This clone has a single count. This chain uses TRBV29-1 with TRBJ2-1; 7 bases match TRBD1. Germline-derived CDR1 and CDR2 are SQVTM and ANQGSEA. This CDR3 has 13 residues. J was trimmed by 6 bases and V by 5 bases; bases with no gene match: 7. Here the CDR3 DNA reads TGCAGCGTTTCACCTACAGGGGTCAATGAGCAGTTCTTC. It encodes CSVSPTGVNEQFF.

The chain carries TRBV25-1 and TRBJ2-3; 7 nucleotides line up with TRBD2. Germline assignment: CDR1 MGHDK and CDR2 SYGVNS. The CDR3 sequence is 16 residues long. The trim removed 2 bases at V and 6 bases at J, leaving 11 bases unmatched. The CDR3 DNA reads TGTGCCAGCAGTGAACGAGGCGGGGGAACGTCGGATACGCAGTATTTT. Protein product: CASSERGGGTSDTQYF.

The rearrangement joins TRBV4-1 to TRBJ1-3; D is uncertain. Germline V gives CDR1 MGHRA, CDR2 YSYEKL. This CDR3 has 13 residues. V was clipped by 0 bases and J by 4 bases, with 4 bases between them. CDR3 in amino acids: CASSQDKGNTIYF. The CDR3 nucleotides read TGCGCCAGCAGCCAAGACAAAGGAAACACCATATATTTT.

The V gene is TRBV6-6, the J gene TRBJ2-7, with D unclear. This CDR3 comprises 11 residues. CDR1 and CDR2 (germline): MNHNY, SVGAGI (reference sequence). V lost 2 bases and J 5 bases, leaving 4 bases between the germline ends. For the CDR3, the DNA is TGTGCCAGCAGTTACAGAGACGAGCAGTACTTC. It codes for CASSYRDEQYF.

This chain joins TRBV12-2 and TRBJ1-5. TRBV12-2 is an annotated pseudogene. The length of the CDR3 is 18 residues. The CDR3: CASRFPPRSGYSNQPQHF. DNA for the CDR3: TGTGCAAGTCGCTTTCCCCCCCGGAGTGGGTATAGCAATCAGCCCCAGCATTTT.

CDR3 region: CASSARTGTKNIQYF. CDR3 DNA sequence: TGTGCCAGCAGCGCAAGGACAGGGACCAAAAACATTCAGTACTTC. V usage is TRBV6-5 and J usage is TRBJ2-4; 8 bases fit TRBD1. Trimming removed 6 bases from V and 2 bases from J; junction bases left unmatched: 6. Germline CDR1 is MNHEY and CDR2 is SVGAGI. The CDR3 is 15 residues long.

The chain is built from TRBV6-5 and TRBJ1-3, with D perhaps TRBD1 (6 bases). The CDR3 sequence is 13 residues long. Germline CDR1 is MNHEY and CDR2 is SVGAGI. In DNA, the CDR3 is TGTGACGGACAGTTCAACTCTGGAAACACCATATATTTT. Protein product: CDGQFNSGNTIYF.

CDR3 in DNA: TGTGCCAGTAGTATTCCGGGACAGGGGGCAGGCCAGCCCCAGCATTTT. Translated: CASSIPGQGAGQPQHF. The rearrangement links TRBV19 to TRBJ1-5; TRBD1 matches 12 bases. The CDR3 contains 16 residues. CDR1 and CDR2 from the germline V gene are LNHDA and SQIVND (reference sequence). V was pared by 3 bases and J by 7 bases, with 7 bases of the junction left unmatched.

The rearrangement uses TRBV7-6 and TRBJ2-7; D possibly corresponds to TRBD1 (6 bases). CDR1 and CDR2 from the germline V gene are SGHVS and FNYEAQ. The V gene lost 0 bases and the J gene lost 5 bases, with 11 bases spanning the gap. The CDR3 runs 14 residues. Here the CDR3 reads CASSLATGRDEQYF. The CDR3 nucleotides read TGTGCCAGCAGCTTAGCCACAGGGCGAGACGAGCAGTACTTC.

The chain links TRBV19 to TRBJ1-1, with 9 positions matching TRBD1. The trim removed 11 bases at V and 0 bases at J, leaving 10 bases unmatched. Germline V gene sequence: CDR1 LNHDA, CDR2 SQIVND (reference sequence). The CDR3 covers 15 residues. CDR3 in DNA: TGTGCCTCCCGAGACGGACAGGGGTTGAACACTGAAGCTTTCTTT. This translates into CASRDGQGLNTEAFF.

The rearrangement joins TRBV5-4 to TRBJ2-5, with 7 bases aligning to TRBD1. Germline V lookup: CDR1 SGHNT, CDR2 YYREEE (reference sequence). The CDR3 is 13 residues long. V lost 6 bases to trimming and J lost 3 bases; unmatched junction nucleotides: 5. The CDR3 DNA reads TGTGCCAGCAACCGGGACAGCAAAGAGACCCAGTACTTC. Translated: CASNRDSKETQYF.

This chain uses TRBV7-9 with TRBJ2-3; TRBD2 matches 9 bases. The trim removed 2 bases at V and 1 base at J, leaving 4 bases unmatched. Germline loops: CDR1 SEHNR, CDR2 FQNEAQ (reference sequence). CDR3 length equals 16 residues. The CDR3 loop reads CASSLRASGGTDTQYF. The CDR3 DNA sequence: TGTGCCAGCAGCTTACGGGCTAGCGGGGGCACAGATACGCAGTATTTT.

The chain carries TRBV2 and TRBJ1-6; 8 nucleotides match TRBD1. The germline V gene has CDR1 SNHLY and CDR2 FYNNEI. The CDR3 contains 14 residues. With 5 bases clipped from V and 7 bases from J, the junction kept 4 bases outside the gene matches. The chain's CDR3 is CASSRTGRNSPLHF. For the CDR3, the DNA is TGTGCCAGCAGTCGGACAGGGAGGAATTCACCCCTCCACTTT.

The chain joins TRBV28 to TRBJ2-5, with D uncertain. The CDR3 totals 12 residues. Trimming removed 4 bases from V and 7 bases from J, with 10 bases in between. Per the germline V gene, CDR1 is MDHEN and CDR2 is SYDVKM. CDR3 DNA: TGTGCCAGCAGTTCCGGTACCCGGACCCAGTACTTC. This translates into CASSSGTRTQYF.